What follows are 13 T cell receptor beta chains derived from one specimen sequenced in a study of T cell responses to AZD1222 COVID-19 vaccine (dated by TCRdb to the early 2020s). The time point label, as the study defines it: about 28 days (+/-7) after the second vaccine dose. Library method: the immunoSEQ multiplex PCR assay. TCRdb provides this immuneACCESS table in a form limited to in-frame rearrangements. Some clones are lacking; in checked studies, under half of them reflect an unresolved V gene, and why the rest are absent is not known. The sample table records roughly 150,000 clones; about 92% of these occur just once. About 5.9% of the sample is held by the ten biggest clonotypes. The sequences come from peripheral blood, collected 28 days after the second AZD1222 dose. These TCRs come from an adult who received the AZD1222 COVID-19 vaccine.

The chain is built from TRBV3-1 (or the pseudogene TRBV3-2) and TRBJ1-4; D is unresolved. Between the trimmed V and J ends, which lost 1 base and 8 bases, there was a span of 8 bases. The CDR3 is 13 residues long. Germline loops: CDR1 LGHDT, CDR2 YNNKEL (reference sequence). This chain's CDR3 is CASSQARREKLFF. Written as DNA, the CDR3 is TGTGCCAGCAGCCAAGCGCGAAGAGAAAAACTGTTTTTT.

V and J are TRBV11-3 and TRBJ2-3; D remains ambiguous. This CDR3 is built from 14 residues. The V end was cut by 2 bases, the J end by 1 base, with 7 bases between. Germline CDR1 reads SGHNT; CDR2 reads YENEEA. The CDR3 DNA reads TGTGCCAGCAGCTTATCGTCTGGCACAGATACGCAGTATTTT. Translated, it gives CASSLSSGTDTQYF. The full variable domain, its missing parts supplied by reference TRBV11-3 and TRBJ2-3, is EAGVVQSPRYKIIEKKQPVAFWCNPISGHNTLYWYLQNLGQGPELLIRYENEEAVDDSQLPKDRFSAERLKGVDSTLKIQPAELGDSAVYLCASSLSSGTDTQYFGPGTRLTVL.

This clone appeared a single time. The chain recombines TRBV28 with TRBJ1-2, with D perhaps matching TRBD1 (5 bases). Germline lookup yields CDR1 MDHEN and CDR2 SYDVKM. The CDR3 spans 16 residues. Deletions cut 3 bases from V and 7 bases from J, with 21 bases between. The CDR3 bases are TGTGCCAGCAGTTTCGGTATTACTGGGAGGGGTGTTGGCTACACCTTC. As protein: CASSFGITGRGVGYTF.

This clone was counted a few times. The same CDR3 is also encoded by other DNA sequences in this sample. The chain links TRBV6-5 to TRBJ1-5; no reliable D call. The ends were cut back, 1 base at V and 3 bases at J, with 7 bases in the middle. CDR3 size: 14 residues. CDR1 and CDR2 from the germline V gene are MNHEY and SVGAGI. The CDR3 DNA reads TGTGCCAGCAGTTACTTGGGGTCCAATCAGCCCCAGCATTTT. Translation gives CASSYLGSNQPQHF.

This clone occurred a few times. This sequence joins TRBV7-2 and TRBJ2-7; TRBD2 matches 8 bases. The CDR3 contains 15 residues. Germline CDR1 is SGHTA and CDR2 is FQGNSA. V was pared by 2 bases and J by 5 bases, with 8 bases of the junction left unmatched. The CDR3 DNA reads as TGTGCCAGCAGCTTAAACCCGGGGGGGCTTAACGAGCAGTACTTC. Translating gives CASSLNPGGLNEQYF.

The chain couples TRBV19 to TRBJ1-3, with a weak D call TRBD1 (6 bases). Germline CDR1 is LNHDA and CDR2 is SQIVND (reference sequence). V gave up 6 bases and J gave up 0 bases, with 18 bases separating them. The CDR3 has 17 residues. CDR3 coding DNA: TGTGCCAGTAGAGCCTTGATACAGGGTCCCTCTGGAAACACCATATATTTT. Translated, it gives CASRALIQGPSGNTIYF.

The rearrangement links TRBV28 to TRBJ1-1; a possible D gene is TRBD1 (6 bases). The CDR3 is 14 residues long. Germline CDR1 is MDHEN and CDR2 is SYDVKM. Trimming stripped 2 bases from V and 6 bases from J, with 13 bases between. The CDR3: CASSLTQGEAEAFF. CDR3 DNA: TGTGCCAGCAGTTTAACACAGGGTGAAGCTGAAGCTTTCTTT.

This clone was seen just once. The gene calls are TRBV7-2 and TRBJ1-5, with 9 bases fitting TRBD1. This CDR3 comprises 15 residues. V was pared by 3 bases and J by 4 bases, with 4 bases of the junction left unmatched. From germline, CDR1 is SGHTA and CDR2 FQGNSA. In DNA, the CDR3 is TGTGCCAGCAGCTTTGGACAGGGGTTGAATCAGCCCCAGCATTTT. Translating it yields CASSFGQGLNQPQHF. Full variable domain (rest looked up from reference TRBV7-2 and TRBJ1-5): GAGVSQSPSNKVTEKGKDVELRCDPISGHTALYWYRQSLGQGLEFLIYFQGNSAPDKSGLPSDRFSAERTGGSVSTLTIQRTQQEDSAVYLCASSFGQGLNQPQHFGDGTRLSIL.

The chain recombines TRBV6-5 with TRBJ2-2; no definite D call. With 6 bases removed from V and 3 bases from J, the gap between germline ends came to 11 bases. Germline V gene lookup returns CDR1 MNHEY and CDR2 SVGAGI. This CDR3 contains 14 residues. Here the CDR3 reads CASRVPADTGELFF. As DNA, the CDR3 is TGTGCCAGCAGGGTACCCGCGGACACCGGGGAGCTGTTTTTT.

The J gene is TRBJ2-7, the V gene TRBV6-1, with D tentatively TRBD1 (6 bases). The CDR3 runs to 14 residues. Germline V lookup: CDR1 MNHNS, CDR2 SASEGT. V was clipped by 3 bases and J by 2 bases, with 11 bases between them. CDR3 region: CASSEERTAYEQYF. CDR3 in DNA: TGTGCCAGCAGTGAGGAAAGGACAGCCTACGAGCAGTACTTC.

The CDR3 spells CASSMGEGSRETQYF. CDR3 DNA sequence: TGTGCCAGCAGCATGGGGGAGGGGAGTAGGGAGACCCAGTACTTC. V usage is TRBV9 and J usage is TRBJ2-5; TRBD2 matches 7 bases. Looked up from germline, CDR1 is SGDLS and CDR2 is YYNGEE. There are 15 residues in the CDR3. The trim removed 4 bases at V and 5 bases at J, leaving 11 bases unmatched.

This chain uses TRBV6-6 with TRBJ2-5; no clear D. The CDR3 runs 12 residues. V shed 2 bases and J shed 5 bases, with 6 bases lying between them. Per the germline V gene, CDR1 is MNHNY and CDR2 is SVGAGI (reference sequence). CDR3 loop: CASSYARETQYF. Written as DNA, the CDR3 is TGTGCCAGCAGTTACGCCCGGGAGACCCAGTACTTC.

The chain has TRBV4-3 and TRBJ2-3; the D is unclear. V lost 0 bases and J 5 bases, leaving 18 bases between the germline ends. Germline loops: CDR1 LGHNA, CDR2 YSLEER. CDR3 length equals 17 residues. The chain's CDR3 is CASSQDWAPLFEDTQYF. CDR3 DNA sequence: TGCGCCAGCAGCCAAGATTGGGCACCCCTCTTTGAAGATACGCAGTATTTT.